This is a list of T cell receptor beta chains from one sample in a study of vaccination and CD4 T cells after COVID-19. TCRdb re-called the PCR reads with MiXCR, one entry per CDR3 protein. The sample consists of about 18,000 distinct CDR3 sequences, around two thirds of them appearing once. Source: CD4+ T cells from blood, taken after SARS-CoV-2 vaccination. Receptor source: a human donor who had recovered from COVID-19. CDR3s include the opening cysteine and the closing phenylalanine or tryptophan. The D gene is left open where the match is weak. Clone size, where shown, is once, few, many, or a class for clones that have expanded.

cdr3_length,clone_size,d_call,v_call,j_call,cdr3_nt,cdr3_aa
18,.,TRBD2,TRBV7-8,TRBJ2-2,TGTGCCAGCAGCTACGGACTAGCGGGATCGTCGCGCACCGGGGAGCTGTTTTTT,CASSYGLAGSSRTGELFF
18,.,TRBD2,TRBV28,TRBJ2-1,TGTGCCAGCAGTTTAATTACTAGCGGGGGGTACTACAATGAGCGGCAGTTCTTC,CASSLITSGGYYNERQFF
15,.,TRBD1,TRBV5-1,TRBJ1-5,TGCGCCAGCAGGGCCGGGACAGAAAGCAATCAGCCCCAGCATTTT,CASRAGTESNQPQHF
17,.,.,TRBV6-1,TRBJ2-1,TGTGCCAGCACCCGACAGGCTAGCGCGAGCTCCTACAATGAGCAGTTCTTC,CASTRQASASSYNEQFF
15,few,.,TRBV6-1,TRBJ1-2,TGTGCCAGCAGTGACAGGGCCCAAGCGGGAAATGGCTACACCTTC,CASSDRAQAGNGYTF
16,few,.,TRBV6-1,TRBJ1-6,TGTGCCAGCAGGCCCGCGAAGGGCTGGGACGTCCGGGCTCTCCACTTT,CASRPAKGWDVRALHF
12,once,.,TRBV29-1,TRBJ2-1,TGCAGCGCCCACCAGAAAGCTGGTGAGCAGTTCTTC,CSAHQKAGEQFF
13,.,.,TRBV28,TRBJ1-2,TGTGCCAGCAGTTTATCTGAACAACGTGGCTACACCTTC,CASSLSEQRGYTF
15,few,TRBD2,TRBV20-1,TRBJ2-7,TGCAGTGCTGGGGGATTAGCGGGAGCGAGGGACGAGCAGTACTTC,CSAGGLAGARDEQYF
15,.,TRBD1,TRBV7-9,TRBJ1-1,TGTGCCAGCAGCTCGTTGGACAGGGGGAACACTGAAGCTTTCTTT,CASSSLDRGNTEAFF
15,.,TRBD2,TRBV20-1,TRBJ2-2,TGCAGTGTTTATAGCGGGGTGCGGGGCACCGGGGAGCTGTTTTTT,CSVYSGVRGTGELFF
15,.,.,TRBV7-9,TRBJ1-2,TGTGCCAGCAGCTTAGTTGCCGGTACCAACTATGGCTACACCTTC,CASSLVAGTNYGYTF
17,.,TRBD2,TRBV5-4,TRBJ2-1,TGTGCCAGCAGCCTTGGGACTAGCGGCTCCTCCTACAATGAGCAGTTCTTC,CASSLGTSGSSYNEQFF
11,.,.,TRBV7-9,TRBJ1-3,TGTGCCAGCAGCCAGGGGAACACCATATATTTT,CASSQGNTIYF
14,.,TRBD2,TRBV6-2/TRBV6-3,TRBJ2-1,TGTGCCAGCAGGGCCAGCGGGGGATACAATGAGCAGTTCTTC,CASRASGGYNEQFF
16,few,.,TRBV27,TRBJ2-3,TGTGCCAGCAGTGGGGCCCGTCCTCGATCCACAGATACGCAGTATTTT,CASSGARPRSTDTQYF
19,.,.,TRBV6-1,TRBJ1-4,TGTGCCAGCAGTGACCCCCCCCCTGAAGGCAGGGTTAGTGGTGAAAAACTGTTTTTT,CASSDPPPEGRVSGEKLFF
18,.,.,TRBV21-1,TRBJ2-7,TGTGCCAGCAGGCTTAACGGACTAGCGGGTGCAGGTATCCACGAGCAGTACTTC,CASRLNGLAGAGIHEQYF
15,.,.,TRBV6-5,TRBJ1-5,TGTGCCAGCAGTTACTCTGGTCTGGGAAATCAGCCCCAGCATTTT,CASSYSGLGNQPQHF
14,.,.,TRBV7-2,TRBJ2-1,TGTGCCAGCAGCTTTGTCCAGGGGAGTAATGAGCAGTTCTTC,CASSFVQGSNEQFF
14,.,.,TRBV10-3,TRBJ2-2,TGTGCCATCACTTCTATACGGCCGAGGGGGGAGCTGTTTTTT,CAITSIRPRGELFF
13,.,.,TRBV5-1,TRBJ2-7,TGCGCCAGCCGCTGGGAAGGGACGAACGAGCAGTACTTC,CASRWEGTNEQYF
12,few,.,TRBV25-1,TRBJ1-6,TGTGCCAGCAGTAAGCCCGCGCAACCCCTCCACTTT,CASSKPAQPLHF
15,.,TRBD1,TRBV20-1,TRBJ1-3,TGCAGTGCTAGGGATCCAGGGGGCTCTGGAAACACCATATATTTT,CSARDPGGSGNTIYF
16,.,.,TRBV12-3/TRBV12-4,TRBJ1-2,TGTGCCAGCAGCCCCTTTTTGGACGCGGTGAACTATGGCTACACCTTC,CASSPFLDAVNYGYTF
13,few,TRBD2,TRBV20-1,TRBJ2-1,TGCAGTGCTAACCCGACTAGCGGGAGGGCGAGGTTCTTC,CSANPTSGRARFF
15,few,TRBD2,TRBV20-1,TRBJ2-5,TGCAGTGCTAACGGGAGGATTTCGGACCAAGAGACCCAGTACTTC,CSANGRISDQETQYF
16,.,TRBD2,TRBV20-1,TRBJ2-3,TGCAGTGCCCCTCGTCCGACGGGGGGTGGCACAGATACGCAGTATTTT,CSAPRPTGGGTDTQYF
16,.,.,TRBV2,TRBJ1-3,TGTGCCAGCAGTGCGTGGCGCGACAACTCTGGAAACACCATATATTTT,CASSAWRDNSGNTIYF
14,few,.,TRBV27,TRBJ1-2,TGTGCCAGCAGTCCCCAGCTAACTTGGATTGGCTACACCTTC,CASSPQLTWIGYTF
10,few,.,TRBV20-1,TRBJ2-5,TGCAGTGCTAGGGACGAGACCCAGTACTTC,CSARDETQYF
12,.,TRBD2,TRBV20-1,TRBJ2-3,TGCAGTGCTAGGACTAGCGCAGATACGCAGTATTTT,CSARTSADTQYF